Each of the 26 T cell receptor beta chains below was sequenced from the same sample in a study of blood T cell repertoires in COVID-19 (dated by TCRdb to about 2020). The method behind the library was the immunoSEQ multiplex PCR assay. Here the immuneACCESS table is served through TCRdb, limited to in-frame sequences with V and J called. Missing clones are a known gap in these copies; in checked studies unresolved V genes cover under half, and the rest lacks a known reason. The sample table holds some 180,000 clones, of which roughly 80% were seen once. Of the sample, under 6.5% is held by the ten largest clones. Material: PBMCs or T cells enriched from blood (not recorded which). These receptors were taken from a woman aged 55-70 years with acute COVID-19.

The chain combines TRBV9 with TRBJ2-3, with 9 positions matching TRBD2. The germline V gene has CDR1 SGDLS and CDR2 YYNGEE. The ends lost 3 bases at V and 2 bases at J; junction bases unmatched: 7. This CDR3 has 16 amino acids. The CDR3 here is CASSAWSGGNTDTQYF. CDR3 bases: TGTGCCAGCAGCGCTTGGAGCGGGGGGAACACAGATACGCAGTATTTT.

V is TRBV7-8 and J is TRBJ1-1; unclear D gene. Germline V lookup: CDR1 SGHVS, CDR2 FQNEAQ. The CDR3 consists of 14 residues. V was pared by 0 bases and J by 4 bases, with 9 bases between. CDR3 nucleotide sequence: TGTGCCAGCAGCTTAGCGGGAGTGCGCACTGAAGCTTTCTTT. Its protein is CASSLAGVRTEAFF.

The V gene is TRBV5-1, the J gene TRBJ1-1; weak D call: TRBD1 (5 bases). Trimming shortened V by 4 bases and J by 1 base, and 14 bases separated the two germline ends. This CDR3 has 15 amino acids. Germline V CDR1 and CDR2: SGHRS, YFSETQ. The CDR3 DNA sequence: TGCGCCAGCAGCCCTCCGCCCGGGGGGAACACTGAAGCTTTCTTT. The encoded protein is CASSPPPGGNTEAFF.

The chain uses TRBV9 and TRBJ1-3; TRBD1 matches 10 bases. Unmatched junction bases numbered 5, after V lost 0 bases and J lost 2 bases. Germline CDR1 reads SGDLS; CDR2 reads YYNGEE. The CDR3 extends over 17 amino acids. The CDR3, as DNA: TGTGCCAGCAGCGTAGGACAGGGGGCCCTCACTGGAAACACCATATATTTT. Residues: CASSVGQGALTGNTIYF.

This clone has only one observation. The V call is TRBV4-3, the J call TRBJ2-4, with D possibly being TRBD2 (5 bases). V was shortened by 0 bases and J by 10 bases, with 7 bases between the two germline ends. CDR3 length: 12 amino acids. The germline V gene encodes CDR1 LGHNA and CDR2 YSLEER. CDR3 residues: CASSQEPGIQYF. CDR3 coding DNA: TGCGCCAGCAGCCAAGAACCGGGAATTCAGTACTTC.

The rearrangement uses TRBV19 and TRBJ1-2; a weak D match, TRBD1 (6 bases). This CDR3 comprises 14 residues. Germline V gene data show CDR1 as LNHDA and CDR2 as SQIVND (reference sequence). Trimming cost V 0 bases and J 1 base, with 6 bases left between them. The CDR3 reads CASSIEDSNYGYTF. The CDR3 DNA follows: TGTGCCAGTAGTATAGAGGACAGTAACTATGGCTACACCTTC.

The CDR3 sequence is CASSQDVRSLKAFF. CDR3 sequence (DNA): TGCGCCAGCAGCCAAGACGTTCGGAGTTTGAAGGCTTTCTTT. The chain combines TRBV4-1 with TRBJ1-1; the D is unclear. The V end lost 0 bases, the J end lost 11 bases, and 16 bases lay between the germline ends. The CDR3 contains 14 residues. The germline gives CDR1 MGHRA, CDR2 YSYEKL.

The J gene is TRBJ1-6, the V gene TRBV3-1 (or the pseudogene TRBV3-2); 9 bases align to TRBD1. CDR1 is LGHDT, CDR2 YNNKEL, per germline (reference sequence). The CDR3 totals 15 residues. J was trimmed by 7 bases and V by 6 bases; bases with no gene match: 7. CDR3 residues: CASRVQGAGNSPLHF. The CDR3 DNA reads TGTGCCAGCAGGGTACAGGGGGCTGGAAATTCACCCCTCCACTTT.

The chain carries TRBV6-4 and TRBJ2-7; a weak D match, TRBD2 (7 bases). Deletions cut 5 bases from V and 2 bases from J, with 16 bases between. The CDR3 contains 15 residues. Germline values: CDR1 MRHNA, CDR2 SNTAGT. The CDR3 spells CASSPEGEGPYEQYF. In DNA, the CDR3 is TGTGCCAGCAGTCCCGAGGGGGAGGGTCCCTACGAGCAGTACTTC.

This clone has just one count. V gene TRBV5-1 combines with J gene TRBJ1-2, with TRBD1 as a possible D gene (6 bases). CDR1 and CDR2 (germline): SGHRS, YFSETQ. The CDR3 extends over 14 amino acids. Deletions cut 6 bases from V and 7 bases from J, with 19 bases between. The CDR3 sequence is CASNTGQGLSGYTF. CDR3 sequence (DNA): TGCGCCAGCAATACAGGCCAGGGGCTCTCTGGCTACACCTTC.

The J gene is TRBJ2-7, the V gene TRBV7-9; D is uncertain. Trimming removed 4 bases at V and 2 bases at J, with 9 bases between. Germline CDR1 SEHNR, CDR2 FQNEAQ (reference sequence). This CDR3 comprises 13 residues. CDR3 sequence (DNA): TGTGCCAGCAGCTCTAACGGAGCCTACGAGCAGTACGTC. It is translated as CASSSNGAYEQYV.

The V gene is TRBV2, the J gene TRBJ1-6, with 8 bases fitting TRBD1. In germline, CDR1 is SNHLY, CDR2 FYNNEI. The J segment lost 5 bases and the V segment lost 7 bases, leaving 4 bases of the junction unmatched. The length of the CDR3 is 14 residues. The CDR3: CASTGQGNNSPLHF. As DNA, the CDR3 is TGTGCCAGCACTGGACAGGGCAATAATTCACCCCTCCACTTT.

A few counts support this clone. The V and J genes are TRBV15 and TRBJ2-3; 7 bases fit TRBD1. The V gene end was trimmed by 3 bases and the J gene end by 0 bases; junction bases not matched to a gene: 6. The CDR3 contains 16 residues. Germline values: CDR1 LNHNV, CDR2 YYDKDF (reference sequence). The CDR3 DNA follows: TGTGCCACCAGCAGCCTTTGGACAGGTAGCACAGATACGCAGTATTTT. It is translated as CATSSLWTGSTDTQYF.

The chain has TRBV4-3 and TRBJ2-5; 9 bases line up with TRBD1. V lost 5 bases to trimming and J lost 6 bases; unmatched junction nucleotides: 4. CDR1 LGHNA and CDR2 YSLEER come from the germline V gene. This CDR3 is 13 amino acids long. The CDR3 nucleotides read TGCGCCAGCAGCAGTTACAGGGGGCAGACCCAGTACTTC. Amino acids: CASSSYRGQTQYF.

V usage is TRBV7-9 and J usage is TRBJ1-1; D remains ambiguous. Trimming took 2 bases from V and 5 from J, leaving 15 bases between them. The CDR3 is made up of 15 amino acids. Per the germline V gene, CDR1 is SEHNR and CDR2 is FQNEAQ (reference sequence). DNA of the CDR3: TGTGCCAGCAGCTTACACGTGGCCGCGGAGACTGAAGCTTTCTTT. Amino acid sequence: CASSLHVAAETEAFF.

The chain employs TRBV6-2 or TRBV6-3 and TRBJ1-5; 7 nucleotides align to TRBD1. Trimming removed 4 bases from V and 7 bases from J; junction bases left unmatched: 7. The CDR3 sequence is 14 residues long. Germline V gives CDR1 MNHEY, CDR2 SVGEGT. CDR3 DNA: TGTGCCAGCAGTTCGCAGGGACAGCCACAGCCCCAGCATTTT. It is translated as CASSSQGQPQPQHF.

The chain combines TRBV29-1 with TRBJ2-3; D gene ambiguous. Germline CDR1 and CDR2: SQVTM and ANQGSEA. The CDR3 runs to 11 residues. V was pared by 1 base and J by 8 bases, with 7 bases between. The CDR3 region is CSVEGLGTQYF. For the CDR3, the DNA is TGCAGCGTTGAAGGGCTAGGTACGCAGTATTTT.

CDR3 region: CASSSSSSTDTQYF. CDR3 DNA: TGTGCCAGCAGCTCCTCTAGCAGCACAGATACGCAGTATTTT. V usage is TRBV5-5 and J usage is TRBJ2-3, with D possibly TRBD2 on 5 matching bases. The CDR3 is 14 amino acids. V gave up 3 bases and J gave up 0 bases, with 8 bases separating them. Germline V gives CDR1 SGHKS, CDR2 YYEKEE (reference sequence).

The V and J genes are TRBV7-2 and TRBJ2-7; 11 positions match TRBD2. V lost 5 bases to trimming and J lost 2 bases; unmatched junction nucleotides: 5. The CDR3 is 15 amino acids. From germline, CDR1 is SGHTA and CDR2 FQGNSA. CDR3 amino acids: CASSPYSGGAYEQYV. The CDR3, as DNA: TGTGCCAGCAGCCCCTATAGCGGGGGGGCCTACGAGCAGTACGTC.

V usage is TRBV4-2 and J usage is TRBJ2-7; tentatively, D is TRBD2 (5 bases). This CDR3 contains 12 residues. Between the trimmed V and J ends, which lost 0 bases and 7 bases, there was a span of 7 bases. Germline CDR1 LGHNA, CDR2 YNFKEQ. The CDR3 region is CASSQEGGEQYF. In DNA, the CDR3 is TGTGCCAGCAGCCAAGAGGGCGGGGAGCAGTACTTC.

This clone occurred once. The chain uses TRBV5-4 and TRBJ2-7; D unresolved. CDR3 length equals 13 residues. V shed 0 bases and J shed 2 bases, with 6 bases lying between them. Germline-derived CDR1 and CDR2 are SGHNT and YYREEE (reference sequence). The CDR3 DNA reads TGTGCCAGCAGCTTGGACATCACCTACGAGCAGTACGTC. Its protein is CASSLDITYEQYV.

The chain is built from TRBV30 and TRBJ1-2; 8 positions agree with TRBD1. Trimming cost V 4 bases and J 3 bases; bases outside gene matches: 4. CDR1 and CDR2 (germline): GTSNPN, SVGIG (reference sequence). CDR3 size: 13 residues. CDR3 sequence reads: CAWNTGGYYGYTF. The CDR3 DNA is TGTGCCTGGAACACAGGGGGTTACTATGGCTACACCTTC.

This clone showed up just a few times. This rearrangement joins TRBV5-4 to TRBJ2-3, with a possible D match to TRBD2 (6 bases). CDR3 length equals 15 residues. Trimming removed 0 bases at V and 5 bases at J, with 13 bases between. CDR1 and CDR2 from the germline V gene are SGHNT and YYREEE (reference sequence). CDR3 DNA sequence: TGTGCCAGCAGCTTGGGGAGGGCCTTTAAAGATACGCAGTATTTT. Translating it yields CASSLGRAFKDTQYF.

The chain has TRBV29-1 and TRBJ1-2; D gene uncertain. V was trimmed by 2 bases and J by 6 bases, leaving 7 bases between them. CDR1 and CDR2 from the germline V gene are SQVTM and ANQGSEA. The CDR3 consists of 11 residues. The CDR3 spells CSVESSDGYTF. The CDR3 DNA reads as TGCAGCGTTGAATCATCGGATGGCTACACCTTC.

The rearrangement links TRBV18 to TRBJ1-1; TRBD1 might be the D (6 bases). The CDR3 has 14 amino acids. V lost 0 bases and J 3 bases, leaving 8 bases between the germline ends. CDR1 and CDR2 (germline): KGHSH, LQKENI. The CDR3 DNA sequence: TGTGCCAGCTCACCACCGTCAGGGGACACTGAAGCTTTCTTT. This sequence encodes CASSPPSGDTEAFF.

V usage is TRBV7-9 and J usage is TRBJ1-6; D gene unclear. V dropped 4 bases and J dropped 7 bases, with 11 bases sitting between them. CDR3 size: 14 residues. Per the germline V gene, CDR1 is SEHNR and CDR2 is FQNEAQ (reference sequence). The chain's CDR3 is CASSSAGRNSPLHF. CDR3 DNA: TGTGCCAGCAGCTCGGCGGGCAGGAATTCACCCCTCCACTTT.